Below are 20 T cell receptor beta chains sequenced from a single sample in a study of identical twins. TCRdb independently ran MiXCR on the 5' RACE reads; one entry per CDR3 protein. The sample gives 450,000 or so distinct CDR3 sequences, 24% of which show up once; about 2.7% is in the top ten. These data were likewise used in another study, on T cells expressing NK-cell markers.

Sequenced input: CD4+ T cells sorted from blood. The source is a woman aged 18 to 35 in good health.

CDR3 nucleotides: TGTGCCAGCAGTTACGCCATGGGACAGTTCTACGAGCAGTACTTC. Translated: CASSYAMGQFYEQYF. V usage is TRBV6-5 and J usage is TRBJ2-7, with TRBD1 identical over 7 bases. There are 15 residues in the CDR3. CDR1 MNHEY and CDR2 SVGAGI come from the germline V gene. With V trimmed by 2 bases and J by 3 bases, 7 bases remained unmatched.

The CDR3 sequence is CSARDGTPPRSYEQYF. The DNA for the CDR3 is TGCAGTGCTAGAGATGGGACACCCCCTAGGAGCTACGAGCAGTACTTC. The chain recombines TRBV20-1 with TRBJ2-7; D might be TRBD1 (6 bases). The CDR3 has 16 amino acids. Germline lookup yields CDR1 DFQATT and CDR2 SNEGSKA (reference sequence). Trimming took 0 bases from V and 3 from J, leaving 18 bases between them.

CDR3 in DNA: TGTGCCAGCAGTTTCTGGGGAGAAGAGACCCAGTACTTC. It codes for CASSFWGEETQYF. The V and J genes are TRBV12-3 or TRBV12-4 and TRBJ2-5; tentative D call: TRBD2 (5 bases). The CDR3 loop spans 13 amino acids. V was trimmed by 3 bases and J by 3 bases, leaving 8 bases between them.

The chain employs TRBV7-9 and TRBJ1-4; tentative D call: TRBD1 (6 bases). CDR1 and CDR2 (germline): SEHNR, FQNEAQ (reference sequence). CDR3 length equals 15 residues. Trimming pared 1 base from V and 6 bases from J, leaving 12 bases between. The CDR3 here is CASSLDGGWYEKLFF. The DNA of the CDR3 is TGTGCCAGCAGCTTAGACGGGGGCTGGTATGAAAAACTGTTTTTT.

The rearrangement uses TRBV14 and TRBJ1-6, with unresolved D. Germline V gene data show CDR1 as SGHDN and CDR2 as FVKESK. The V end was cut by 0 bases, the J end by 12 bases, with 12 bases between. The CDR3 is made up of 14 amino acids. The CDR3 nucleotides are TGTGCCAGCAGCCAAGATTCGCGAGTTAGACCCCTCCACTTT. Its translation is CASSQDSRVRPLHF.

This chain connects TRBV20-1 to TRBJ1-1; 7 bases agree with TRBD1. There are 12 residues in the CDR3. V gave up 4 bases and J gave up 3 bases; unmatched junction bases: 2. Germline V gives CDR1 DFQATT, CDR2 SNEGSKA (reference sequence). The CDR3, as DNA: TGCAGTGCTAACAGGGGCCACACTGAAGCTTTCTTT. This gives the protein CSANRGHTEAFF.

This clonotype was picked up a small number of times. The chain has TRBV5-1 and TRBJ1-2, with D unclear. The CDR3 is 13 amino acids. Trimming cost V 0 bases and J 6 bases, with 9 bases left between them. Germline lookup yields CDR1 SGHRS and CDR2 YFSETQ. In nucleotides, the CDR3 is TGCGCCAGCAGCTTGGCTTCTGGGAATGGCTACACCTTC. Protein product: CASSLASGNGYTF.

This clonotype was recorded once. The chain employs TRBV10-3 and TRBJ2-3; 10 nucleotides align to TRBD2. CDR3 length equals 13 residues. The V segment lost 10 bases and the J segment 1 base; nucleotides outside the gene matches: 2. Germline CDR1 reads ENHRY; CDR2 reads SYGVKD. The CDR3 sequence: CATGTSGTDTQYF. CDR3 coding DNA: TGTGCCACCGGGACTAGCGGCACAGATACGCAGTATTTT.

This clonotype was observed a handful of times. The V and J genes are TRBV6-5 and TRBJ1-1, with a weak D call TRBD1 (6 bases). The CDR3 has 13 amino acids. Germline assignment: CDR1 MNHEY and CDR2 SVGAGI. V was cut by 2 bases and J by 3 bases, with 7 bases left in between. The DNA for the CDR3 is TGTGCCAGCAGTTACCAGGGGTACACTGAAGCTTTCTTT. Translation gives CASSYQGYTEAFF.

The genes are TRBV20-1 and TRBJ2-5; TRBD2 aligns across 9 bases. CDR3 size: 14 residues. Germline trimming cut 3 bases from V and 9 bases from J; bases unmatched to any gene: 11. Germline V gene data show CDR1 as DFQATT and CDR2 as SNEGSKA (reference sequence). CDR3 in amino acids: CSASSSLAGGPQYF. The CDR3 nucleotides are TGCAGTGCTAGTTCAAGCTTGGCGGGAGGGCCCCAGTACTTC.

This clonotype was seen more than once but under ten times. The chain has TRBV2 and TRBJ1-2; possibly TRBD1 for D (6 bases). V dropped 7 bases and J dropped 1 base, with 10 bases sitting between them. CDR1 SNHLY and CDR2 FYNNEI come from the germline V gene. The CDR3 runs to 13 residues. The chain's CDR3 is CASTPDSNYGYTF. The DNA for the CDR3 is TGTGCCAGCACTCCGGACAGTAACTATGGCTACACCTTC.

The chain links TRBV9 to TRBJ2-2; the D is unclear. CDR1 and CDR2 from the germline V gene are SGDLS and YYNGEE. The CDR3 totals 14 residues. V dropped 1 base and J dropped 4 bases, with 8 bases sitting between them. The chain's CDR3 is CASSVIGATGELFF. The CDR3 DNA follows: TGTGCCAGCAGCGTAATAGGCGCCACCGGGGAGCTGTTTTTT.

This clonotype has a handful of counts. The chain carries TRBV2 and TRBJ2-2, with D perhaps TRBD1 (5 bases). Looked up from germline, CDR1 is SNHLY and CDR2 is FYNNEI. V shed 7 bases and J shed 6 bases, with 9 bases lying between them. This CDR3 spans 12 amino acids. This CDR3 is CASKWGSGELFF. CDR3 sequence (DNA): TGTGCCAGCAAGTGGGGCTCCGGGGAGCTGTTTTTT.

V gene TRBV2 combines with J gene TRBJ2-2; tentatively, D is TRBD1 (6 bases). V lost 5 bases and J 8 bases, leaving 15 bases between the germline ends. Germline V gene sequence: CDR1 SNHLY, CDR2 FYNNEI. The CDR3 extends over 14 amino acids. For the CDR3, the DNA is TGTGCCAGCAGTCCACAGGGTGTCGGTGGGGAGCTGTTTTTT. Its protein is CASSPQGVGGELFF.

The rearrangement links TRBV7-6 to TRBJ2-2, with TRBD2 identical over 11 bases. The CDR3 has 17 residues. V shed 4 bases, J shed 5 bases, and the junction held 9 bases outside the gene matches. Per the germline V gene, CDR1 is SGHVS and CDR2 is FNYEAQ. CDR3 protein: CASSSLPPSGGTGELFF. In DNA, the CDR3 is TGTGCCAGCAGCTCTCTTCCGCCTAGCGGGGGGACCGGGGAGCTGTTTTTT. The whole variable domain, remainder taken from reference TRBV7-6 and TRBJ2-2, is GAGVSQSPRYKVTKRGQDVALRCDPISGHVSLYWYRQALGQGPEFLTYFNYEAQQDKSGLPNDRFSAERPEGSISTLTIQRTEQRDSAMYRCASSSLPPSGGTGELFFGEGSRLTVL.

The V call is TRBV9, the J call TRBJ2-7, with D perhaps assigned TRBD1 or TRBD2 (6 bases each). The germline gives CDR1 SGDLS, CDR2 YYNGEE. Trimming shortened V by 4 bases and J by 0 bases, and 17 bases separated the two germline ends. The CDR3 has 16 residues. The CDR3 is CASSPRGQGSSYEQYF. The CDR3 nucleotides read TGTGCCAGCAGCCCCCGGGGGCAGGGCAGCTCCTACGAGCAGTACTTC.

The CDR3 DNA sequence: TGTGCCATCAGTGGGACACACCGCGACTATGGCTACACCTTC. It specifies CAISGTHRDYGYTF. The chain uses TRBV10-3 and TRBJ1-2; tentatively, D is TRBD1 (5 bases). CDR3 length: 14 amino acids. V shed 4 bases and J shed 3 bases, with 12 bases lying between them. From germline, CDR1 is ENHRY and CDR2 SYGVKD.

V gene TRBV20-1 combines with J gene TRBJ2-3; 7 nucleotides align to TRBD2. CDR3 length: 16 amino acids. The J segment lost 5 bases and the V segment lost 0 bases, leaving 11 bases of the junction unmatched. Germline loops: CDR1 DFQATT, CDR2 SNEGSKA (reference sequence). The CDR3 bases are TGCAGTGCTAGAGACCCCGTGGCGGGGGTACTAGATACGCAGTATTTT. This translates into CSARDPVAGVLDTQYF.

The DNA of the CDR3 is TGCGCCAGCAGCTTTCAGGGGACTAATGAAAAACTGTTTTTT. Translation: CASSFQGTNEKLFF. The chain links TRBV5-1 to TRBJ1-4; D possibly corresponds to TRBD1 (6 bases). V was shortened by 2 bases and J by 2 bases, with 7 bases between the two germline ends. The germline V gene has CDR1 SGHRS and CDR2 YFSETQ. This CDR3 is 14 amino acids long. The full variable domain, with the rest looked up from reference TRBV5-1 and TRBJ1-4, is KAGVTQTPRYLIKTRGQQVTLSCSPISGHRSVSWYQQTPGQGLQFLFEYFSETQRNKGNFPGRFSGRQFSNSRSEMNVSTLELGDSALYLCASSFQGTNEKLFFGSGTQLSVL.

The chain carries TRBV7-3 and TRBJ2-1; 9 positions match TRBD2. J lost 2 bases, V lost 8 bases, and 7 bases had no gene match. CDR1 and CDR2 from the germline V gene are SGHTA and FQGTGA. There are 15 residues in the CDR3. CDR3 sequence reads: CASRRTSEAYNEQFF. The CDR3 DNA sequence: TGTGCCAGCCGCAGGACTAGCGAGGCCTACAATGAGCAGTTCTTC.